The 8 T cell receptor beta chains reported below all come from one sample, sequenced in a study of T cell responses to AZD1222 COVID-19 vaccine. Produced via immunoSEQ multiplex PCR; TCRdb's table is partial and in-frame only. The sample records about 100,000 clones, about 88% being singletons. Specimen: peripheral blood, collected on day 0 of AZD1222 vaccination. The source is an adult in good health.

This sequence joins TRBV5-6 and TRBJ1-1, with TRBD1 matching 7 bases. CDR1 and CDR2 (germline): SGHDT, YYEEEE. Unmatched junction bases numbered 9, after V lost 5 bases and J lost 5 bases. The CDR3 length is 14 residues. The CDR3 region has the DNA TGTGCCAGCAGGACAGGGTTAAGTGGAACTGAAGCTTTCTTT. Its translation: CASRTGLSGTEAFF.

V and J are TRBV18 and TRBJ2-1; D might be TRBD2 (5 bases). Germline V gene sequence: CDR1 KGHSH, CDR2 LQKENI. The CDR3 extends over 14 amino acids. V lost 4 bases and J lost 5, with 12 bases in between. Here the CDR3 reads CASSRPSGNNEQFF. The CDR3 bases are TGTGCCAGCTCACGCCCCAGCGGAAACAATGAGCAGTTCTTC.

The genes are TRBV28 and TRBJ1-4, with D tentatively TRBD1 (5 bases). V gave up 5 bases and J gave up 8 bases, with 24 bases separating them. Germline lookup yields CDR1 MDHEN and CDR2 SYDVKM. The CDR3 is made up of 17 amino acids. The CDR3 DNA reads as TGTGCCAGCAGTCAGGCCCAGGGCTCACTCGGAGGCGAAAAACTGTTTTTT. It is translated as CASSQAQGSLGGEKLFF. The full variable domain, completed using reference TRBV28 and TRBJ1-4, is DVKVTQSSRYLVKRTGEKVFLECVQDMDHENMFWYRQDPGLGLRLIYFSYDVKMKEKGDIPEGYSVSREKKERFSLILESASTNQTSMYLCASSQAQGSLGGEKLFFGSGTQLSVL.

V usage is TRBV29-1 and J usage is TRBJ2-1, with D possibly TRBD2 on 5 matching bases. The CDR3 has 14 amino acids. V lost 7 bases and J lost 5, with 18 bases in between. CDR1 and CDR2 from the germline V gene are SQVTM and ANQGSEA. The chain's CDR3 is CSALAPDVNNEQFF. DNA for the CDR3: TGCAGCGCCCTAGCCCCGGACGTCAACAATGAGCAGTTCTTC.

The DNA of the CDR3 is TGTGCCAGCAGTTTACAGGGTCCGGACACTGAAGCTTTCTTT. Its protein product is CASSLQGPDTEAFF. The chain links TRBV6-5 to TRBJ1-1; a weak D match, TRBD1 (6 bases). The CDR3 runs 14 residues. Germline CDR1 and CDR2: MNHEY and SVGAGI. Trimming shortened V by 4 bases and J by 3 bases, and 12 bases separated the two germline ends.

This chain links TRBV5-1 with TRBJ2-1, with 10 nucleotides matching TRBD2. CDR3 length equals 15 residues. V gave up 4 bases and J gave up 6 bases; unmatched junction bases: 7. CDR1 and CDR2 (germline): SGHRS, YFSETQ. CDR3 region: CASSPLAGWVNEQFF. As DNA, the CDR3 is TGCGCCAGCAGCCCACTAGCGGGGTGGGTCAATGAGCAGTTCTTC.

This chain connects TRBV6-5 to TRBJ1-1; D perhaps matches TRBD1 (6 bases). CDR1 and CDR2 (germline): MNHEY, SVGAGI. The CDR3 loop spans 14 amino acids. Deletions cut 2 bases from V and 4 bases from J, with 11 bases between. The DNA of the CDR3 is TGTGCCAGCAGTTACAGGGGGGGAGGCACTGAAGCTTTCTTT. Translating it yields CASSYRGGGTEAFF.

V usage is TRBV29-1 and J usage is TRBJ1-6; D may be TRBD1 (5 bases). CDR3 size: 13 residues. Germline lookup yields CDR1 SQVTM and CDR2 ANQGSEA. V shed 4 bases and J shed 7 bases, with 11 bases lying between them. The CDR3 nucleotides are TGCAGCGTTGGTAAGGCAGGGAATTCACCCCTCCACTTT. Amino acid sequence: CSVGKAGNSPLHF.